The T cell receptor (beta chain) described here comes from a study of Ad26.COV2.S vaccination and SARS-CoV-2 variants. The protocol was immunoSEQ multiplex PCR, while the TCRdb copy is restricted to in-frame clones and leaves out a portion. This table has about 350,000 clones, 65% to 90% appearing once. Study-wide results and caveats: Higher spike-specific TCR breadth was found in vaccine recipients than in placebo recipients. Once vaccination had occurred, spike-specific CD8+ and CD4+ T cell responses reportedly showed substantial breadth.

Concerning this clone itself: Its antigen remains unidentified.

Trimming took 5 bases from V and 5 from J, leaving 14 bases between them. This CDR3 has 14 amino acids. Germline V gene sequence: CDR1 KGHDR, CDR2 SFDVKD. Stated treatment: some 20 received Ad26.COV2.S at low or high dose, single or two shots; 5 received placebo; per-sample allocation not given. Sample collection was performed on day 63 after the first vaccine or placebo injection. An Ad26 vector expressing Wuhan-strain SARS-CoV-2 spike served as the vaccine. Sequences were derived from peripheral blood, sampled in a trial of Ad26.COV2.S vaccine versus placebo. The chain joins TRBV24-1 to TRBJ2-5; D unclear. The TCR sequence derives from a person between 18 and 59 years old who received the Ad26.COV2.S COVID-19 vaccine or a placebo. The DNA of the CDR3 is TGTGCCACCAGTGGCACCGCCGTAGGGGAGACCCAGTACTTC. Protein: CATSGTAVGETQYF.